Following are 16 T cell receptor beta chains from one sample sequenced in a study of follicular helper T cells after annual influenza vaccination. Sequencing used immunoSEQ multiplex PCR; TCRdb keeps in-frame clones, though not all of them. The data hold nearly 15,000 clones, with 84% observed a single time. Time point in this sample: 2014-2015 season, 7 days after vaccination. The sample was CXCR5+ CD38- circulating T follicular helper cells from blood, taken 7 days after influenza vaccination. Subset denoted: circulating Tfh, non-naive CD4+CXCR5+PD-1+ (ICOS+CD38+ or ICOS-CD38-). The origin of the receptors is an adult who received the influenza vaccine.

The genes are TRBV6-5 and TRBJ2-7; 8 bases agree with TRBD1. The CDR3 extends over 15 amino acids. The germline CDR1 and CDR2 sequences are MNHEY and SVGAGI. V was pared by 6 bases and J by 5 bases, with 12 bases of the junction left unmatched. In nucleotides, the CDR3 is TGTGCCAGCAGACCGGGACAGGCCCTTCCCCACGAGCAGTACTTC. Its translation is CASRPGQALPHEQYF.

The chain is built from TRBV7-3 and TRBJ2-1; 9 nucleotides align to TRBD1. Germline CDR1 SGHTA, CDR2 FQGTGA. V gave up 0 bases and J gave up 8 bases; unmatched junction bases: 5. This CDR3 is 15 amino acids long. The CDR3 coding sequence is TGTGCCAGCAGCTTAACCCGGACAGGGGTGGATGAGCAGTTCTTC. The encoded protein is CASSLTRTGVDEQFF.

This clone has just one count. This chain connects TRBV11-2 to TRBJ2-7, with 7 nucleotides matching TRBD1. The CDR3 has 13 residues. With V trimmed by 4 bases and J by 7 bases, 7 bases remained unmatched. The germline V gene has CDR1 SGHAT and CDR2 FQNNGV. The CDR3 DNA reads TGTGCCAGCAGCTCTGACAGGGTTTATGAGCAGTACTTC. Translated, it gives CASSSDRVYEQYF.

The CDR3, as DNA: TGTGCCAGCAGCTCCGGGACAGGGGCTGCGTGGGCCAACGTCCTGACTTTC. Its protein is CASSSGTGAAWANVLTF. This chain links TRBV7-6 with TRBJ2-6, with 10 positions matching TRBD1. The germline gives CDR1 SGHVS, CDR2 FNYEAQ. Trimming cost V 4 bases and J 5 bases; bases outside gene matches: 8. This CDR3 is 17 amino acids long. Variable domain in full (rest from reference TRBV7-6 and TRBJ2-6): GAGVSQSPRYKVTKRGQDVALRCDPISGHVSLYWYRQALGQGPEFLTYFNYEAQQDKSGLPNDRFSAERPEGSISTLTIQRTEQRDSAMYRCASSSGTGAAWANVLTFGAGSRLTVL.

The chain joins TRBV6-5 to TRBJ1-5; 10 bases map to TRBD1. Trimming cost V 0 bases and J 2 bases; bases outside gene matches: 1. Germline V CDR1 and CDR2: MNHEY, SVGAGI. This CDR3 contains 16 residues. In DNA form, the CDR3 reads TGTGCCAGCAGTTACTCCGGGACAGGGGGCAATCAGCCCCAGCATTTT. This gives the protein CASSYSGTGGNQPQHF.

V and J are TRBV6-1 and TRBJ2-7; 9 positions match TRBD1. The CDR3 consists of 14 residues. Germline V gene lookup returns CDR1 MNHNS and CDR2 SASEGT. V lost 4 bases to trimming and J lost 4 bases; unmatched junction nucleotides: 5. The CDR3 spells CASSVRTGAYEQYF. The CDR3 DNA is TGTGCCAGCAGTGTGCGGACAGGGGCGTACGAGCAGTACTTC.

The J gene is TRBJ1-2, the V gene TRBV6-1, with a tentative D call TRBD1 (5 bases). CDR3 length: 12 amino acids. The germline gives CDR1 MNHNS, CDR2 SASEGT. V was trimmed by 5 bases and J by 2 bases, leaving 6 bases between them. CDR3: CASSSGNYGYTF. DNA for the CDR3: TGTGCCAGCAGTTCAGGGAACTATGGCTACACCTTC.

The rearrangement joins TRBV5-4 to TRBJ1-1; TRBD1 aligns across 7 bases. CDR1 is SGHNT, CDR2 YYREEE, per germline (reference sequence). The V and J ends lost 3 bases and 4 bases, in that order; junction bases with no gene match: 9. This CDR3 region has 15 residues. This CDR3 is CASSSTANRGTEAFF. The DNA for the CDR3 is TGTGCCAGCAGCTCCACCGCCAACAGGGGCACTGAAGCTTTCTTT.

This clone was seen once. The chain recombines TRBV5-1 with TRBJ2-5; perhaps TRBD1 as D (5 bases). CDR1 is SGHRS and CDR2 is YFSETQ in the germline V gene. The V gene lost 7 bases and the J gene lost 5 bases, with 12 bases spanning the gap. The CDR3 sequence is 12 residues long. The CDR3 DNA follows: TGCGCCAGCGGTCAGGGTAGTGAGACCCAGTACTTC. This codes for CASGQGSETQYF. The full variable domain, rest sourced from reference TRBV5-1 and TRBJ2-5, is KAGVTQTPRYLIKTRGQQVTLSCSPISGHRSVSWYQQTPGQGLQFLFEYFSETQRNKGNFPGRFSGRQFSNSRSEMNVSTLELGDSALYLCASGQGSETQYFGPGTRLLVL.

This chain uses TRBV2 with TRBJ2-1, with 14 bases fitting TRBD2. The CDR3 has 15 residues. The ends lost 5 bases at V and 6 bases at J; junction bases unmatched: 3. The germline V gene has CDR1 SNHLY and CDR2 FYNNEI. The CDR3 loop reads CASSKTSGGANEQFF. In DNA form, the CDR3 reads TGTGCCAGCAGTAAGACTAGCGGGGGGGCCAATGAGCAGTTCTTC.

The genes are TRBV15 and TRBJ1-6; D might be TRBD1 (5 bases). Germline loops: CDR1 LNHNV, CDR2 YYDKDF (reference sequence). Trimming took off 0 bases at V and 10 bases at J, with 7 bases between the two ends. CDR3 length: 13 amino acids. In DNA, the CDR3 is TGTGCCACCAGCAGAGATAGACAGTCACCCCTCCACTTT. Protein: CATSRDRQSPLHF.

The CDR3 reads CASSPSGGLAYNEQFF. The CDR3, as DNA: TGCGCCAGCAGCCCCTCCGGGGGGCTCGCCTACAATGAGCAGTTCTTC. The V and J genes are TRBV5-1 and TRBJ2-1, with D tentatively TRBD2 (7 bases). V lost 4 bases and J lost 2, with 16 bases in between. This CDR3 comprises 16 residues. The V gene's germline CDR1 is SGHRS and CDR2 YFSETQ.

V gene TRBV19 combines with J gene TRBJ2-2; D unresolved. Germline CDR1 and CDR2: LNHDA and SQIVND (reference sequence). This CDR3 has 11 amino acids. Trimming took off 5 bases at V and 7 bases at J, with 5 bases between the two ends. CDR3 in DNA: TGTGCCAGTAGTGGGCGCGGGGAGCTGTTTTTT. As protein: CASSGRGELFF.

The chain has TRBV6-1 and TRBJ2-7; 9 bases line up with TRBD1. The CDR3 is made up of 14 amino acids. Germline V lookup: CDR1 MNHNS, CDR2 SASEGT. The V gene end was trimmed by 7 bases and the J gene end by 1 base; junction bases not matched to a gene: 5. This CDR3 is CASKPGQGSYEQYF. The CDR3, as DNA: TGTGCCAGCAAACCGGGACAGGGTTCCTACGAGCAGTACTTC.

This chain links TRBV19 with TRBJ2-6; D gene ambiguous. Looked up from germline, CDR1 is LNHDA and CDR2 is SQIVND (reference sequence). V was trimmed by 1 base and J by 2 bases, leaving 12 bases between them. CDR3 length: 17 amino acids. The CDR3 protein is CASSIAPRMTGANVLTF. CDR3 bases: TGTGCCAGTAGTATAGCCCCCAGGATGACTGGGGCCAACGTCCTGACTTTC.

Details on this clone: Since the CDR3 does not end with the conserved phenylalanine or tryptophan, this likely comes from a read error. V gene TRBV5-1 combines with J gene TRBJ2-7; no definite D call. The germline V gene encodes CDR1 SGHRS and CDR2 YFSETQ. This CDR3 region has 15 residues. Trimming cost V 4 bases and J 2 bases, with 16 bases left between them. In nucleotides, the CDR3 is TGCGCCAGCAGCCCAAACGGTTACAGCACCTACGAGCAGTACCTC. This codes for CASSPNGYSTYEQYL.